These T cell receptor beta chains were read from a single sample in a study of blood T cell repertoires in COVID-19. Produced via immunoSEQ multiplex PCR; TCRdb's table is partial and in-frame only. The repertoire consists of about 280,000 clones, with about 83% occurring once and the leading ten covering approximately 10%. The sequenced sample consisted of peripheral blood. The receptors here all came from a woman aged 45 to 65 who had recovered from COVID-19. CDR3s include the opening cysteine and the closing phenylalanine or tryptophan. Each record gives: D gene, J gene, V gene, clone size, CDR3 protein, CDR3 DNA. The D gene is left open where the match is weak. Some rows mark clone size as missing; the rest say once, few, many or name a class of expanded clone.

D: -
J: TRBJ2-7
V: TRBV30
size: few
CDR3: CAWSYPGVKGYEQYF
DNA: TGTGCCTGGAGTTATCCCGGGGTTAAGGGATACGAGCAGTACTTC

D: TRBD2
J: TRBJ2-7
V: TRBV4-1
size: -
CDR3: CASSQVAGETRQATHSYEQYF
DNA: TGCGCCAGCAGCCAAGTAGCGGGGGAAACTCGACAGGCCACTCACTCCTACGAGCAGTACTTC

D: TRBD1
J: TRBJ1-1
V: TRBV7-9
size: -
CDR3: CASSLAYRGRRDTEAFF
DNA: TGTGCCAGCAGCCTAGCATACAGGGGGCGCAGGGACACTGAAGCTTTCTTT

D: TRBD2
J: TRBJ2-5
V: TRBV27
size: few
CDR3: CASSLLRGLSGGGTQYF
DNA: TGTGCCAGCAGTTTATTGAGGGGCCTATCGGGCGGGGGGACCCAGTACTTC

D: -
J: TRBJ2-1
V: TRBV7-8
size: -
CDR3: CASSLQGFSYNEQFF
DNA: TGTGCCAGCAGCCTGCAGGGCTTCTCCTACAATGAGCAGTTCTTC

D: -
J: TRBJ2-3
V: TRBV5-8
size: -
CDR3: CASSFGTDTQYF
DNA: TGTGCCAGCAGCTTCGGGACAGATACGCAGTATTTT

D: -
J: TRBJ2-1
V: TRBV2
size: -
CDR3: CASRPQGGYNEQFF
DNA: TGTGCCAGCAGACCCCAGGGGGGCTACAATGAGCAGTTCTTC

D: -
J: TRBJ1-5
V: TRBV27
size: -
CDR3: CASGAAGADQPQHF
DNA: TGTGCCAGCGGCGCCGCGGGGGCGGATCAGCCCCAGCATTTT

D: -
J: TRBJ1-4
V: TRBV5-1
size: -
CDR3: CASSLEAGGKLFF
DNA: TGCGCCAGCAGCTTGGAAGCGGGGGGTAAACTGTTTTTT

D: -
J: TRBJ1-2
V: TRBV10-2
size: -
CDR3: CARRGGGGALARDSYGYTF
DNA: TGCGCCCGCCGTGGGGGAGGGGGGGCGCTGGCCCGGGACTCCTATGGCTACACCTTC

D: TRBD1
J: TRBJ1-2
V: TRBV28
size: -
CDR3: CASSSHSGTGFYGYTF
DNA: TGTGCCAGCAGTTCCCATTCCGGGACAGGGTTCTATGGCTACACCTTC

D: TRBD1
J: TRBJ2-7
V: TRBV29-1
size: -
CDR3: CSAQGDYEQYF
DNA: TGCAGCGCCCAGGGGGACTACGAGCAGTACTTC

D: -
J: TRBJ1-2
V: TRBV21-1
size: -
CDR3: CASSKRRGRGYTF
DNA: TGTGCCAGCAGCAAGCGCAGGGGGCGTGGCTACACCTTC

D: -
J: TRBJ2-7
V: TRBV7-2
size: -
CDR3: CASSQTGIYEQYF
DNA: TGTGCCAGCAGCCAAACAGGGATCTACGAGCAGTACTTC

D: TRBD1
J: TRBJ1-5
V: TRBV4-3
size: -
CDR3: CASSQDQTGEQPQHF
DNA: TGCGCCAGCAGCCAAGATCAGACAGGGGAGCAGCCCCAGCATTTT

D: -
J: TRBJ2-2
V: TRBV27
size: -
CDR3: CASSSGDNLAGELFF
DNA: TGTGCCAGCAGTTCCGGGGACAATCTCGCCGGGGAGCTGTTTTTT

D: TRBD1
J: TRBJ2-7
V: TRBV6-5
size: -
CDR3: CASRSGQTIEQYF
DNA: TGTGCCAGCAGATCGGGACAGACCATCGAGCAGTACTTC

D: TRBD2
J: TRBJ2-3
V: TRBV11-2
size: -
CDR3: CASSLFGGSTTDTQYF
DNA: TGTGCCAGCAGCTTATTCGGCGGGAGTACCACAGATACGCAGTATTTT

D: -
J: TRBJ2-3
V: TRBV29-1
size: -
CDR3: CSVGESDTQYF
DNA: TGCAGCGTTGGGGAGTCAGATACGCAGTATTTT

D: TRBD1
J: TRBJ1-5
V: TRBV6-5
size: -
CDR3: CASSYSEGAQPQHF
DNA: TGTGCCAGCAGTTACTCTGAGGGGGCTCAGCCCCAGCATTTT

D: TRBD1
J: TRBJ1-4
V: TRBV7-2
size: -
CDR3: CASSLTGGEKLFF
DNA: TGTGCCAGCAGCTTAACAGGGGGGGAAAAACTGTTTTTT

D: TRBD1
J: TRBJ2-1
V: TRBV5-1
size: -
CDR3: CASSLGDSNEQFF
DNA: TGCGCCAGCAGCTTGGGGGACAGCAATGAGCAGTTCTTC

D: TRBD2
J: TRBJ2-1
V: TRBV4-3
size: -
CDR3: CASSQDTSAIKQFF
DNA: TGCGCCAGCAGCCAAGATACTAGCGCCATCAAGCAGTTCTTC

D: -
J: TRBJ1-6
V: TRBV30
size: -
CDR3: CAWSYYRSSYNSPLHF
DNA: TGTGCCTGGAGTTACTACAGGAGCTCCTATAATTCACCCCTCCACTTT

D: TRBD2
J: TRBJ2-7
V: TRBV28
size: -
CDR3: CASSPIGGSGPTYEQYF
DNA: TGTGCCAGCAGTCCCATCGGGGGTAGCGGGCCGACCTACGAGCAGTACTTC

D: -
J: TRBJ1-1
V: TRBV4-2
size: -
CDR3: CASGRRLNTEAFF
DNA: TGTGCCAGCGGGCGAAGGTTGAACACTGAAGCTTTCTTT

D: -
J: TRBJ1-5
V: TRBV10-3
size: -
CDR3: CAISSSQGQGGNQPQHF
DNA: TGTGCCATCAGTTCAAGTCAGGGGCAGGGTGGCAATCAGCCCCAGCATTTT

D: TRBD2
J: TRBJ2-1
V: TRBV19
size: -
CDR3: CASSFGTGAGGEQFF
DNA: TGTGCCAGTAGTTTTGGGACTGGGGCGGGGGGGGAGCAGTTCTTC

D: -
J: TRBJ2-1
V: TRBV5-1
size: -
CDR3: CASSLVGARGNEQFF
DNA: TGCGCCAGCAGCTTGGTGGGGGCTCGCGGGAATGAGCAGTTCTTC

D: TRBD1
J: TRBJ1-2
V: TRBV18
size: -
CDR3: CASSPGQGYGYTF
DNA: TGTGCCAGCTCACCAGGACAGGGCTATGGCTACACCTTC

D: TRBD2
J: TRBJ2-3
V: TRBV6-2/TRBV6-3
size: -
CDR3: CASSPTSGSTDTQYF
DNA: TGTGCCAGCAGCCCTACTAGCGGTAGCACAGATACGCAGTATTTT

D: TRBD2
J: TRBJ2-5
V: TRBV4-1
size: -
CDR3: CASSQGASGGAQETQYF
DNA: TGCGCCAGCAGCCAAGGGGCTAGCGGGGGGGCCCAAGAGACCCAGTACTTC

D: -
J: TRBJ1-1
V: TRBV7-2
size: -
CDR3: CASTQRTMVNSYSNTEAFF
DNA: TGTGCCAGCACCCAAAGGACTATGGTGAACTCATACTCCAACACTGAAGCTTTCTTT

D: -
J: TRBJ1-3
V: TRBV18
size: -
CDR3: CASFHPTAGLARKLSSGNTIYF
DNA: TGTGCCAGCTTCCACCCGACCGCGGGGCTCGCTCGGAAGTTGAGCTCTGGAAACACCATATATTTT

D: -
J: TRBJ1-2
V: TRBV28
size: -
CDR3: CASRFPGKMGGYTF
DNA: TGTGCCAGCAGGTTTCCCGGGAAGATGGGTGGCTACACCTTC

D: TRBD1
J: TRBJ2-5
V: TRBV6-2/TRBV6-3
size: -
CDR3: CASSPPDRDRETQYF
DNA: TGTGCCAGCAGTCCCCCGGACAGGGACAGAGAGACCCAGTACTTC

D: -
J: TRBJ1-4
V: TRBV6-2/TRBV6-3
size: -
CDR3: CASSYLLVPSNEKLFF
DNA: TGTGCCAGCAGTTATCTCCTAGTGCCGTCAAATGAAAAACTGTTTTTT

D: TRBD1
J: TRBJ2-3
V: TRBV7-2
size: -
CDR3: CASSKGADTDTQYF
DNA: TGTGCCAGCAGCAAGGGGGCGGACACAGATACGCAGTATTTT

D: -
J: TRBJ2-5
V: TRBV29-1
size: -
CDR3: CSVAGDSQETQYF
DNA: TGCAGCGTTGCCGGGGACTCACAAGAGACCCAGTACTTC

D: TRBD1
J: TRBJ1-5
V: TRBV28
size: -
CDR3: CASSTDRGLYQPQHF
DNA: TGTGCCAGCAGCACCGACAGGGGGCTCTATCAGCCCCAGCATTTT

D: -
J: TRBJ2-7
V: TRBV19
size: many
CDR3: CASSPKGYEQYF
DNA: TGTGCCAGTAGCCCCAAGGGGTACGAGCAGTACTTC

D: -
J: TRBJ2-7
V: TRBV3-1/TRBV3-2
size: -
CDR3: CASSQGSPDIQMNEQYF
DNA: TGTGCCAGCAGCCAAGGAAGTCCGGACATACAGATGAACGAGCAGTACTTC

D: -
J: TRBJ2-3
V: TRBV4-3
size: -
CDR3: CASSHDGGKGSDTQYF
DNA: TGCGCCAGCAGCCACGATGGGGGGAAGGGGTCCGATACGCAGTATTTT

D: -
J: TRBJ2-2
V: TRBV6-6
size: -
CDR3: CASRGLAGELFF
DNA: TGTGCCAGCAGGGGACTTGCCGGGGAGCTGTTTTTT

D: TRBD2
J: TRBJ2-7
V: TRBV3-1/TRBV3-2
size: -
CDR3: CASSHVNGTSGYEQYF
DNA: TGTGCCAGCAGCCACGTCAACGGGACTAGCGGCTACGAGCAGTACTTC

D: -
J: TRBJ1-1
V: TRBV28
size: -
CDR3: CASTYGGPNTEAFF
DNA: TGTGCCAGCACCTACGGGGGTCCGAACACTGAAGCTTTCTTT

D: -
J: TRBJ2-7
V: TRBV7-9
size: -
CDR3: CASSFGSGDLYEQYF
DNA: TGTGCCAGCAGCTTTGGGTCGGGGGATCTCTACGAGCAGTACTTC

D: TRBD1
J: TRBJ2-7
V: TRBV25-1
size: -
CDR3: CASSGGGQGRTYEQYF
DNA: TGTGCCAGCAGTGGGGGGGGACAGGGGAGGACCTACGAGCAGTACTTC

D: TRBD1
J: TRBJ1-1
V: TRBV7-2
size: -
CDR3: CASSINRGLNTEAFF
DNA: TGTGCCAGCAGCATTAACAGGGGGCTGAACACTGAAGCTTTCTTT

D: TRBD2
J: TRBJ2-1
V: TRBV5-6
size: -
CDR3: CASSPSGELSEQFF
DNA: TGTGCCAGCAGCCCCAGCGGGGAGCTTAGTGAGCAGTTCTTC

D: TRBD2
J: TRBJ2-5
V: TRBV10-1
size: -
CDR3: CASSEGLAGGQETQYF
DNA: TGCGCCAGCAGTGAGGGGCTAGCGGGGGGTCAAGAGACCCAGTACTTC

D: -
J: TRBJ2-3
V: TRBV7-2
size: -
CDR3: CASSQSGGFSTDTQYF
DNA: TGTGCCAGCAGCCAGAGTGGAGGTTTTAGCACAGATACGCAGTATTTT

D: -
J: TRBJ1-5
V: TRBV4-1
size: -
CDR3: CASSQEKGAGQPQHF
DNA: TGCGCCAGCAGCCAAGAGAAAGGGGCAGGTCAGCCCCAGCATTTT

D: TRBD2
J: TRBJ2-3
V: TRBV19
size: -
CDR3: CASNSLAGSTDTQYF
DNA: TGTGCCAGTAACTCCTTAGCGGGAAGCACAGATACGCAGTATTTT